This T cell receptor (beta chain) is drawn from a study of T cell repertoires in cytomegalovirus infection. For the study at large: Both CMV infection and a matching HLA type were indicated by public TCR beta signatures.

CDR3 length: 15 amino acids. Trimming cost V 5 bases and J 5 bases; bases outside gene matches: 10. CDR1 is SGHTA and CDR2 is FQGNSA in the germline V gene. Findings and limits, study-wide: Individuals carrying CMV plus the relevant HLA were identified by cumulative frequency of public TCR beta families.

This clonotype was seen ten or more times. Its specificity is unknown. Using its own MiXCR run on the reads, TCRdb lists one record per CDR3 protein. This sample yields roughly 190,000 distinct CDR3 sequences, of which 8.5% to 10% are seen a single time; about 4.2% belongs to the top ten. The chain recombines TRBV7-2 with TRBJ2-7, with 9 bases that match TRBD1. The receptor was isolated from a human donor in good health (CMV status not recorded). Some clones in this sample may be carry-over from other donors' samples. The sequenced material came from PBMCs. DNA for the CDR3: TGTGCCAGCAGCCTCTACCGGGACAGGGACAACGAGCAGTACTTC. It is translated as CASSLYRDRDNEQYF. The complete variable domain, with remaining parts taken from reference TRBV7-2 and TRBJ2-7, reads GAGVSQSPSNKVTEKGKDVELRCDPISGHTALYWYRQSLGQGLEFLIYFQGNSAPDKSGLPSDRFSAERTGGSVSTLTIQRTQQEDSAVYLCASSLYRDRDNEQYFGPGTRLTVT.